Shown below are 20 T cell receptor beta chains from a single sample sequenced in a study of blood T cell repertoires in COVID-19. Repertoires were generated with immunoSEQ multiplex PCR, while TCRdb's copy carries only in-frame clones and drops some. The sample includes roughly 100,000 clones, approximately 86% of them seen just once. The sample taken for sequencing was peripheral blood. These receptors all come from a woman older than 75 with acute or convalescent COVID-19.

The genes are TRBV4-1 and TRBJ2-1; TRBD2 matches 15 bases. CDR3 length equals 18 residues. J was trimmed by 2 bases and V by 3 bases; bases with no gene match: 5. The germline CDR1 and CDR2 sequences are MGHRA and YSYEKL. CDR3 DNA: TGCGCCAGCAGCCAGGGGACTAGCGGGGGGCCGACCTACAATGAGCAGTTCTTC. Amino acid sequence: CASSQGTSGGPTYNEQFF.

V and J are TRBV9 and TRBJ1-2; D is possibly TRBD1 (6 bases). This CDR3 is 17 amino acids long. V was shortened by 0 bases and J by 1 base, with 16 bases between the two germline ends. Germline V gene data show CDR1 as SGDLS and CDR2 as YYNGEE. CDR3 in DNA: TGTGCCAGCAGCGTAGCTACAGGGAGTGGCTTTAACTATGGCTACACCTTC. This encodes CASSVATGSGFNYGYTF.

The chain joins TRBV21-1 to TRBJ2-5; the table's D gene call, TRBD1, was not cross checked with the DNA. TRBV21-1 is a documented pseudogene. The CDR3 contains 17 residues. The CDR3 region is CASSKGGTGWYQETQYF. CDR3 nucleotides: TGTGCCAGCAGCAAAGGTGGGACAGGGTGGTACCAAGAGACCCAGTACTTC.

The gene calls are TRBV7-9 and TRBJ2-2; 9 positions agree with TRBD2. The V gene's germline CDR1 is SEHNR and CDR2 FQNEAQ (reference sequence). V lost 6 bases and J lost 1; bases outside the gene matches: 15. The CDR3 is made up of 19 amino acids. CDR3 protein: CASSIRGRGGAENTGELFF. The CDR3 coding sequence is TGTGCCAGCAGTATCCGGGGTCGCGGGGGGGCAGAGAACACCGGGGAGCTGTTTTTT.

This clone appeared a few times. The chain uses TRBV7-2 and TRBJ1-6; 9 nucleotides agree with TRBD1. Germline values: CDR1 SGHTA, CDR2 FQGNSA. The CDR3 totals 15 residues. V trimming: 1 base; J trimming: 7 bases; junction bases outside the gene matches: 2. The CDR3, as DNA: TGTGCCAGCAGCTTAGGGACAGGGGTGAATTCACCCCTCCACTTT. It yields the protein CASSLGTGVNSPLHF.

J is TRBJ2-3 and V is TRBV19; possibly TRBD1 for D (7 bases). Germline loops: CDR1 LNHDA, CDR2 SQIVND (reference sequence). The CDR3 runs 17 residues. V was pared by 1 base and J by 4 bases, with 18 bases between. CDR3 in amino acids: CASSIGVDREVPDTQYF. CDR3 nucleotide sequence: TGTGCCAGTAGTATAGGTGTAGACAGGGAGGTTCCAGATACGCAGTATTTT. Variable domain in full (rest from reference TRBV19 and TRBJ2-3): DGGITQSPKYLFRKEGQNVTLSCEQNLNHDAMYWYRQDPGQGLRLIYYSQIVNDFQKGDIAEGYSVSREKKESFPLTVTSAQKNPTAFYLCASSIGVDREVPDTQYFGPGTRLTVL.

J is TRBJ2-7 and V is TRBV7-6; 14 bases agree with TRBD2. The J segment lost 4 bases and the V segment lost 5 bases, leaving 4 bases of the junction unmatched. This CDR3 is 15 amino acids long. The germline V gene encodes CDR1 SGHVS and CDR2 FNYEAQ. The CDR3 reads CASSATSGGEYEQYF. The CDR3 coding sequence is TGTGCCAGCAGCGCGACTAGCGGGGGGGAATACGAGCAGTACTTC. Variable domain in full (rest from reference TRBV7-6 and TRBJ2-7): GAGVSQSPRYKVTKRGQDVALRCDPISGHVSLYWYRQALGQGPEFLTYFNYEAQQDKSGLPNDRFSAERPEGSISTLTIQRTEQRDSAMYRCASSATSGGEYEQYFGPGTRLTVT.

DNA for the CDR3: TGTGCCAGCAGCCCACAGACAGGGCTCGGCTATGGCTACACCTTC. Translating it yields CASSPQTGLGYGYTF. V usage is TRBV7-2 and J usage is TRBJ1-2; TRBD1 matches at 7 bases. V lost 5 bases and J lost 4; bases outside the gene matches: 10. CDR3 length: 15 residues. The germline CDR1 and CDR2 sequences are SGHTA and FQGNSA.

The J gene is TRBJ2-5, the V gene TRBV6-5; tentatively, D is TRBD1 (5 bases). The V end was cut by 5 bases, the J end by 5 bases, with 12 bases between. This CDR3 has 13 amino acids. Germline loops: CDR1 MNHEY, CDR2 SVGAGI. The CDR3 region is CASSKQGRETQYF. In DNA, the CDR3 is TGTGCCAGCAGTAAGCAGGGAAGGGAGACCCAGTACTTC.

J is TRBJ1-5 and V is TRBV19; TRBD1 aligns across 9 bases. The CDR3 is made up of 15 amino acids. Germline V gene sequence: CDR1 LNHDA, CDR2 SQIVND (reference sequence). J lost 6 bases, V lost 6 bases, and 9 bases had no gene match. The CDR3 protein is CASRGQTGGGQPQHF. As DNA, the CDR3 is TGTGCCAGTAGGGGGCAAACAGGGGGCGGTCAGCCCCAGCATTTT.

The chain carries TRBV12-3 or TRBV12-4 and TRBJ1-5, with D maybe TRBD1 (6 bases). Trimming stripped 6 bases from V and 5 bases from J, with 11 bases between. The CDR3 contains 13 residues. The chain's CDR3 is CASSRTEDQPQHF. The DNA of the CDR3 is TGTGCCAGCAGCAGGACAGAAGATCAGCCCCAGCATTTT.

The V gene is TRBV5-4, the J gene TRBJ2-1; the D is unclear. Trimming pared 4 bases from V and 1 base from J, leaving 9 bases between. CDR1 and CDR2 (germline): SGHNT, YYREEE (reference sequence). The CDR3 extends over 14 amino acids. CDR3 protein: CASSISGSYNEQFF. For the CDR3, the DNA is TGTGCCAGCAGCATTAGTGGTTCCTACAATGAGCAGTTCTTC.

The V and J genes are TRBV10-3 and TRBJ1-4; maybe TRBD1 (5 bases). Germline V gene sequence: CDR1 ENHRY, CDR2 SYGVKD. V lost 11 bases, J lost 5 bases, and 12 bases lay in between. This CDR3 is built from 12 residues. As DNA, the CDR3 is TGTGCCGTAAAGACAGTCAATGAAAAACTGTTTTTT. Protein sequence: CAVKTVNEKLFF.

V usage is TRBV3-1 (or the pseudogene TRBV3-2) and J usage is TRBJ2-7; 10 bases are a match to TRBD2. V was clipped by 5 bases and J by 5 bases; unmatched bases: 9. Per germline, CDR1 LGHDT and CDR2 YNNKEL (reference sequence). The CDR3 is made up of 15 amino acids. The CDR3 region has the DNA TGTGCCAGCAGCAACAGAGCGGGGGGGCCTGACGAGCAGTACTTC. This codes for CASSNRAGGPDEQYF.

The gene calls are TRBV7-6 and TRBJ1-6, with D tentatively TRBD1 (6 bases). The CDR3 covers 14 residues. V lost 0 bases to trimming and J lost 11 bases, with 11 bases between them. The germline CDR1 and CDR2 sequences are SGHVS and FNYEAQ. The CDR3 DNA reads TGTGCCAGCAGCTTAGCACAGGGTGATACACCCCTCCACTTT. This translates into CASSLAQGDTPLHF.

This clone was counted a few times. The chain is built from TRBV27 and TRBJ2-2, with TRBD2 matching 14 bases. CDR3 length equals 19 residues. Germline CDR1 reads MNHEY; CDR2 reads SMNVEV (reference sequence). With 6 bases clipped from V and 1 base from J, the junction kept 10 bases outside the gene matches. This CDR3 is CASRLSGTSGGLNTGELFF. CDR3 nucleotide sequence: TGTGCCAGCAGACTATCCGGGACTAGCGGGGGTCTGAACACCGGGGAGCTGTTTTTT.

This clone occurred once. The genes are TRBV2 and TRBJ2-5; 12 nucleotides agree with TRBD2. CDR1 and CDR2 (germline): SNHLY, FYNNEI. The junction had 0 bases not matched to a gene; V was cut back by 2 bases and J by 5 bases. The CDR3 is made up of 14 amino acids. The CDR3 protein is CASSETSGGETQYF. The DNA for the CDR3 is TGTGCCAGCAGTGAAACTAGCGGGGGGGAGACCCAGTACTTC. Supplemented by reference TRBV2 and TRBJ2-5, the full variable domain reads EPEVTQTPSHQVTQMGQEVILRCVPISNHLYFYWYRQILGQKVEFLVSFYNNEISEKSEIFDDQFSVERPDGSNFTLKIRSTKLEDSAMYFCASSETSGGETQYFGPGTRLLVL.

Here the CDR3 DNA reads TGTGCCAGCAGCCCGGCTGAAGCTTTCTTT. Amino acids: CASSPAEAFF. The rearrangement uses TRBV21-1 and TRBJ1-1. TRBV21-1 is tagged as a pseudogene. The CDR3 has 10 residues.

This chain connects TRBV4-1 to TRBJ2-1; 8 bases line up with TRBD1. The CDR3 sequence is 17 residues long. Unmatched junction bases numbered 4, after V lost 0 bases and J lost 0 bases. Germline V gives CDR1 MGHRA, CDR2 YSYEKL. CDR3 DNA: TGCGCCAGCAGCCAAGATAGAACAGGGGGCTCCTACAATGAGCAGTTCTTC. It yields the protein CASSQDRTGGSYNEQFF.

The DNA of the CDR3 is TGTGCCAGTAGTCGGGAGGGAACTCCATACAATGAGCAGTTCTTC. Encoded protein: CASSREGTPYNEQFF. The chain has TRBV19 and TRBJ2-1, with 8 positions matching TRBD2. The trim removed 5 bases at V and 4 bases at J, leaving 7 bases unmatched. This CDR3 is 15 amino acids long. The germline gives CDR1 LNHDA, CDR2 SQIVND (reference sequence).